This record looks at one TCR beta chain sequence and its context. This PCR relied on a set of 60 Vbeta primers and 13 Jbeta primers. Some clones are missing from TCRdb's copy, which holds only in-frame ones; the method was immunoSEQ multiplex PCR. The table lists about 200,000 clones, roughly three quarters of them singletons. The data were obtained in a study of cytomegalovirus exposure and HLA in healthy donors. Unmatched junction bases numbered 14, after V lost 3 bases and J lost 2 bases. CDR3 size: 18 residues. The germline V gene has CDR1 SGHNT and CDR2 YYREEE (reference sequence). The J gene is TRBJ2-3, the V gene TRBV5-4, with 8 bases lining up with TRBD2. This sequence originates from a male donor in good health and CMV-seropositive. The specimen sequenced was PBMCs. This chain's CDR3 is CASSSLESAGVHTDTQYF. CDR3 nucleotides: TGTGCCAGCAGCTCCCTAGAATCAGCGGGAGTCCACACAGATACGCAGTATTTT.